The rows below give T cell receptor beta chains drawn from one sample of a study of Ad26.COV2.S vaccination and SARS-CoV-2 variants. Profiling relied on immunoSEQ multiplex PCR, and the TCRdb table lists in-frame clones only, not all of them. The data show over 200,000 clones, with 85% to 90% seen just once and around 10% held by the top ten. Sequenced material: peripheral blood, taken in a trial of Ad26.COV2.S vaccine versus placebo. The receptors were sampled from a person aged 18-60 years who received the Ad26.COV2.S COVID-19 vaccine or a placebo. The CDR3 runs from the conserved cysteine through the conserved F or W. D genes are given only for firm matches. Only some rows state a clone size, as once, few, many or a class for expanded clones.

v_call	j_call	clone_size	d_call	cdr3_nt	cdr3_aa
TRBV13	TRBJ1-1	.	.	TGTGCCAGCAGCTTAGAGGGGGTTTCTGAAGCTTTCTTT	CASSLEGVSEAFF
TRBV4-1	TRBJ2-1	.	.	TGCGCCAGCAGCCAAGGGCCGGGGCTTTACTACAATGAGCAGTTCTTC	CASSQGPGLYYNEQFF
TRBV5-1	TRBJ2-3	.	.	TGCGCCAGCAGTAGGTGGGTAGCAGCAAGCACAGATACGCAGTATTTT	CASSRWVAASTDTQYF
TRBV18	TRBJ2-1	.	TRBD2	TGTGCCAGCTCACCCGGTATCTGGGGGGGTGCTTCTTCCAATGAGCAGTTCTTC	CASSPGIWGGASSNEQFF
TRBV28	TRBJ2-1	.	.	TGTGCCAGCAGTTTCGGGCAGATGCTTTACAATGAGCAGTTCTTC	CASSFGQMLYNEQFF
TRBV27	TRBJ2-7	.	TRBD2	TGTGCCAGCAGTTTCCTCACGGGACTAGCGGGGACCTACGAGCAGTACTTC	CASSFLTGLAGTYEQYF
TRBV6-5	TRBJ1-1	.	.	TGTGCCAGCAGTAGACCGCGGACTGAAGCTTTCTTT	CASSRPRTEAFF
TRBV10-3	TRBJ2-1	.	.	TGTGCCATCAGTGAGTCGGTTATTAGTAAGTACAATGAGCAGTTCTTC	CAISESVISKYNEQFF
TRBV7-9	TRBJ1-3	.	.	TGTGCCAGCAGCTGGGGGGACTCGCTCTCTGGAAACACCATATATTTT	CASSWGDSLSGNTIYF
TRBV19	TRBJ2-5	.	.	TGTGCCAGTAGTAACTCAATCGGTGGGTGGGCAAAAGAGACCCAGTACTTC	CASSNSIGGWAKETQYF
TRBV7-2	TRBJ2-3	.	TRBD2	TGTGCCAGCAAGTCGGGAGGGTCCCTCGTGGATACGCAGTATTTT	CASKSGGSLVDTQYF
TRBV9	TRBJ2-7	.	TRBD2	TGTGCCAGCAGCGTAGCAGGACTAGCGGGGGACCCCTACGAGCAGTACTTC	CASSVAGLAGDPYEQYF
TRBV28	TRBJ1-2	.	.	TGTGCCAGCAGCCCAATACCCCAGGAAATCTATGGCTACACCTTC	CASSPIPQEIYGYTF
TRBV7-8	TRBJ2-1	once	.	TGTGCCAGCAGCTTACAGGGGCCCTACAATGAGCAGTTCTTC	CASSLQGPYNEQFF
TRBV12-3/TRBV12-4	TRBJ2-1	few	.	TGTGCCAGCCAGGTACAGAACAATGAGCAGTTCTTC	CASQVQNNEQFF
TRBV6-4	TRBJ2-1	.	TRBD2	TGTGCCAGCAGTGACTGGGGGACTAGCGGACCAAATGAGCAGTTCTTC	CASSDWGTSGPNEQFF
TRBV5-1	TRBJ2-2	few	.	TGCGCCAGCAACCCGACTGTGATAGGTACCGGGGAGCTGTTTTTT	CASNPTVIGTGELFF
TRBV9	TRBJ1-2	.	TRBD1	TGTGCCAGCAGCGTAGGGACAGGGAACTATGGCTACACCTTC	CASSVGTGNYGYTF
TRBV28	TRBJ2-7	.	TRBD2	TGTGCCAGCAGCCTCGATACTAGCGCGTACGAGCAGTACTTC	CASSLDTSAYEQYF
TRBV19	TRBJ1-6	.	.	TGTGCCAGTAGTACGCAGATTAATTCACCCCTCCACTTT	CASSTQINSPLHF
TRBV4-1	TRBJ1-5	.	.	TGCGCCAGCAGCCGAGGATGGGGGGCGACCCAGCATTTT	CASSRGWGATQHF
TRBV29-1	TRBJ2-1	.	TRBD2	TGCAGCGTCTCCGACTGGAGCGGGAGCCCATACAATGAGCAGTTCTTC	CSVSDWSGSPYNEQFF
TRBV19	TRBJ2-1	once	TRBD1	TGTGCCAGTAGTCGGGACAGGGGGGTCGATGAGCAGTTCTTC	CASSRDRGVDEQFF
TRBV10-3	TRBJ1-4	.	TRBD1	TGTGCCATCAGTGGGGGGACAGGGGGCTACGAAAAACTGTTTTTT	CAISGGTGGYEKLFF
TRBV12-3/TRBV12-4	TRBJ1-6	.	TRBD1	TGTGCCAGCAGGTCTTACAGGGGAGGTCCCCTCCACTTT	CASRSYRGGPLHF
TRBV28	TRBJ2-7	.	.	TGTGCCACCAGGGGAAGGGGGTACGAGCAGTACTTC	CATRGRGYEQYF
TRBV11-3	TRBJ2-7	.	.	TGTGCCAGCAGCTTAGCGGCAGGCTACGAGCAGTACTTC	CASSLAAGYEQYF
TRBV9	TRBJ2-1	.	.	TGTGCCAGCAGCGTAGGCATATACAATGAGCAGTTCTTC	CASSVGIYNEQFF
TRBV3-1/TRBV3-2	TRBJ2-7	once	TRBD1	TGTGCCAGCAGCCAATCCCAGCCCGGGACAGGGGAGCCCTACGAGCAGTACTTC	CASSQSQPGTGEPYEQYF
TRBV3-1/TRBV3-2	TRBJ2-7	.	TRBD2	TGTGCCAGCAGCCTACTAGCGGGAGGAGACTACGAGCAGTACTTC	CASSLLAGGDYEQYF
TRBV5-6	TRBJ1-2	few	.	TGTGCCAGCAGCTTGGAGGATTCTCCCCCTTATGGCTACACCTTC	CASSLEDSPPYGYTF
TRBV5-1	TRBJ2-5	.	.	TGCGCCAGCAGCCAGGGGGCTAGCGGGTCGGGAGGGACCCAGTACTTC	CASSQGASGSGGTQYF
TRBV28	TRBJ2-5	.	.	TGTGCCAGCAGTTCCGCCGTGTGGTGGGAGACCCAGTACTTC	CASSSAVWWETQYF
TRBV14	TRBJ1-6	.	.	TGTGCCAGCAGCCAAGATTGGGGGTACGGGTATAATTCACCCCTCCACTTT	CASSQDWGYGYNSPLHF
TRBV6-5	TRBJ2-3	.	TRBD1	TGTGCCAGCAGTTACTCGGTGACAGGGGCGGAGGATACGCAGTATTTT	CASSYSVTGAEDTQYF
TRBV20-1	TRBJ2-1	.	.	TGCAGTGCCGACTATGAGCAGTTCTTC	CSADYEQFF
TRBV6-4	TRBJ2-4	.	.	TGTGCCAGCAGTGACTCGGGGAGATTCGTCGACGAAAACATTCAGTACTTC	CASSDSGRFVDENIQYF
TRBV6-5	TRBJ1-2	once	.	TGTGCCAGCACGGGTTCCCCAGCTAACTATGGCTACACCTTC	CASTGSPANYGYTF
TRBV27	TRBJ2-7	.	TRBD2	TGTGCCAGCAGTTGGGGGGGGTACGAGCAGTACTTC	CASSWGGYEQYF
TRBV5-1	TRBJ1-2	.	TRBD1	TGCGCCAGCAGACTTTACTCAGGGGGCCGGGATACAGATGGCTACACCTTC	CASRLYSGGRDTDGYTF
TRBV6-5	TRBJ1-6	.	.	TGTGCCAGCAGCCGTACCCGTTACGGTTCACCCCTCCACTTT	CASSRTRYGSPLHF
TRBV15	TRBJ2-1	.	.	TGTGCCACCAGCACCCCGACAGGGACTCTCAATGAGCAGTTCTTC	CATSTPTGTLNEQFF
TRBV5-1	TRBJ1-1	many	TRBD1	TGCGCCAGCAGCTTGGGTAGGGGGCTGGGAACTGAAGCTTTCTTT	CASSLGRGLGTEAFF
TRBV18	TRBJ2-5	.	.	TGTGCCAGCTCACCACCAGGGGCGGAGGAGACCCAGTACTTC	CASSPPGAEETQYF
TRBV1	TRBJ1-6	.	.	TGCACCAGCAGCCAAGGCCCATGGGGACATAATTCACCCCTCCACTTT	CTSSQGPWGHNSPLHF